A single sample is the source of the 18 T cell receptor beta chains below, sequenced in a study of blood T cell repertoires in COVID-19. Produced via immunoSEQ multiplex PCR; TCRdb's table is partial and in-frame only. The sample shows 150,000 to 200,000 clones, 85% to 90% of them seen only once. Sequencing used peripheral blood. The receptors come from a human donor in a cohort sampled during active COVID-19.

A word on this clone: One end of the junction fails to match germline, which may point to a read error. The chain combines TRBV3-1 (or the pseudogene TRBV3-2) with TRBJ2-5; TRBD2 matches at 11 bases. The CDR3 loop spans 15 amino acids. Germline assignment: CDR1 LGHDT and CDR2 YNNKEL (reference sequence). The CDR3 protein is CANSHISGRAETQYF. The CDR3 bases are TGTGCCAACAGCCATATTAGCGGGAGGGCAGAGACCCAGTACTTC.

DNA of the CDR3: TGTGCCAGCAGGCCGGACAGGGGCCACGAGCAGTACTTC. Encoded protein: CASRPDRGHEQYF. The chain is built from TRBV12-3 or TRBV12-4 and TRBJ2-7, with 9 bases that match TRBD1. With V trimmed by 6 bases and J by 5 bases, 5 bases remained unmatched. CDR3 length: 13 amino acids.

The chain couples TRBV10-3 to TRBJ2-7; D may be TRBD2 (6 bases). Germline V gene data show CDR1 as ENHRY and CDR2 as SYGVKD. The CDR3 spans 13 residues. V was trimmed by 7 bases and J by 7 bases, leaving 17 bases between them. The CDR3 loop reads CAIKGGDGREQYF. CDR3 sequence (DNA): TGTGCCATCAAAGGAGGGGATGGGAGGGAGCAGTACTTC.

The chain employs TRBV5-1 and TRBJ2-7; 7 bases fit TRBD1. The CDR3 has 13 residues. CDR1 is SGHRS, CDR2 YFSETQ, per germline. V lost 0 bases, J lost 7 bases, and 4 bases stayed unmatched. The CDR3: CASSLGQGWEQYF. Here the CDR3 DNA reads TGCGCCAGCAGCTTGGGACAGGGTTGGGAGCAGTACTTC.

This chain links TRBV7-2 with TRBJ2-3, with TRBD1 identical over 9 bases. With 1 base clipped from V and 4 bases from J, the junction kept 3 bases outside the gene matches. Per the germline V gene, CDR1 is SGHTA and CDR2 is FQGNSA. The CDR3 loop spans 15 amino acids. The CDR3 nucleotides read TGTGCCAGCAGCTTAGGGGGACAGGGCGCAGATACGCAGTATTTT. This encodes CASSLGGQGADTQYF.

The chain is built from TRBV18 and TRBJ2-3; D might be TRBD2 (6 bases). V was trimmed by 0 bases and J by 1 base, leaving 8 bases between them. The CDR3 spans 15 residues. The germline V gene encodes CDR1 KGHSH and CDR2 LQKENI. The CDR3 loop reads CASSPPGTRTDTQYF. In DNA, the CDR3 is TGTGCCAGCTCACCACCCGGGACTCGCACAGATACGCAGTATTTT.

V usage is TRBV12-5 and J usage is TRBJ2-7; 9 nucleotides agree with TRBD1. CDR3 length: 14 amino acids. V dropped 4 bases and J dropped 5; count of bases not matched to a gene: 6. CDR1 LGHNT and CDR2 FRNRAP come from the germline V gene. As DNA, the CDR3 is TGTGCTAGTGGTTGGGGGGACAGGGATAACGAGCAGTACTTC. Translation gives CASGWGDRDNEQYF.

The gene calls are TRBV15 and TRBJ2-3, with TRBD2 identical over 7 bases. This CDR3 region has 16 residues. The germline CDR1 and CDR2 sequences are LNHNV and YYDKDF (reference sequence). V dropped 4 bases and J dropped 3; count of bases not matched to a gene: 10. CDR3 bases: TGTGCCACCAGCATTAAAGGGGAGGGCCTGACAGATACGCAGTATTTT. Its protein is CATSIKGEGLTDTQYF.

The chain uses TRBV18 and TRBJ2-2; the match to TRBD1 covers 8 bases. The CDR3 has 13 residues. The ends lost 5 bases at V and 7 bases at J; junction bases unmatched: 3. Germline V gene sequence: CDR1 KGHSH, CDR2 LQKENI. The CDR3 sequence is CASSDRGGGELFF. The DNA for the CDR3 is TGTGCCAGCTCAGACAGGGGCGGCGGGGAGCTGTTTTTT.

V usage is TRBV4-1 and J usage is TRBJ2-7; 10 nucleotides agree with TRBD1. Germline V lookup: CDR1 MGHRA, CDR2 YSYEKL. The CDR3 consists of 18 residues. The V and J ends lost 0 bases and 2 bases, in that order; junction bases with no gene match: 10. The CDR3 DNA reads TGCGCCAGCAGCCAAGATGGGATAGGCGGGACAGGGGCCTACGAGCAGTACTTC. Amino acids: CASSQDGIGGTGAYEQYF.

This clone was picked up one time. The gene calls are TRBV7-2 and TRBJ1-2, with D unresolved. CDR3 length: 13 residues. Trimming took off 5 bases at V and 5 bases at J, with 12 bases between the two ends. Looked up from germline, CDR1 is SGHTA and CDR2 is FQGNSA. The CDR3 DNA sequence: TGTGCCAGCAGCAGGAACAGTGGGTATGGCTACACCTTC. Its translation is CASSRNSGYGYTF.

The chain recombines TRBV28 with TRBJ2-7, with 9 bases identical to TRBD1. The CDR3 sequence is 15 residues long. Trimming at V came to 4 bases and at J to 7 bases, leaving 11 bases not matched to a gene. Germline V gives CDR1 MDHEN, CDR2 SYDVKM. The CDR3 protein is CASSSLGTGLGEQYF. CDR3 in DNA: TGTGCCAGCAGTTCCCTAGGGACAGGGCTCGGGGAGCAGTACTTC.

Here the CDR3 DNA reads TGTGCCAGCAGCGTAGTAGCGGGAGGGCCTGTTAGCAATGAGCAGTTCTTC. Its protein product is CASSVVAGGPVSNEQFF. The chain employs TRBV9 and TRBJ2-1; TRBD2 matches at 11 bases. The CDR3 length is 17 residues. V lost 0 bases, J lost 6 bases, and 8 bases stayed unmatched. CDR1 SGDLS and CDR2 YYNGEE come from the germline V gene.

This rearrangement joins TRBV30 to TRBJ2-7, with a weak D call TRBD1 (5 bases). The CDR3 length is 13 residues. V was clipped by 4 bases and J by 2 bases, with 12 bases between them. Germline CDR1 and CDR2: GTSNPN and SVGIG (reference sequence). CDR3 protein: CAWNRGRTYEQYF. The CDR3 DNA follows: TGTGCCTGGAATAGGGGTAGAACCTACGAGCAGTACTTC.

This clone showed up just once. The chain has TRBV5-1 and TRBJ2-7, with 10 bases fitting TRBD1. V was pared by 4 bases and J by 3 bases, with 4 bases of the junction left unmatched. Germline CDR1 and CDR2: SGHRS and YFSETQ. The CDR3 spans 14 residues. CDR3 nucleotides: TGCGCCAGCAGCCCGGGACAGGGGTTCTACGAGCAGTACTTC. Translated: CASSPGQGFYEQYF.

This chain connects TRBV11-3 to TRBJ2-4; no clear D gene. Germline V gene lookup returns CDR1 SGHNT and CDR2 YENEEA. V lost 2 bases and J 0 bases, leaving 17 bases between the germline ends. The CDR3 runs 18 residues. The CDR3 DNA reads TGTGCCAGCAGCTTAAAAGCTCTTTTTCTTATAGCCAAAAACATTCAGTACTTC. Its translation: CASSLKALFLIAKNIQYF.

There are a few counts of this clone. The chain has TRBV28 and TRBJ2-1, with no clear D. V lost 3 bases and J lost 15, with 12 bases in between. This CDR3 comprises 11 residues. Per the germline V gene, CDR1 is MDHEN and CDR2 is SYDVKM. The CDR3 DNA reads TGTGCCAGCAGTTTGAGCGCCTCGTGGTTCTTC. This gives the protein CASSLSASWFF.

Points on this clone: Other DNA sequences in this sample translate to the same CDR3. J is TRBJ1-1 and V is TRBV6-5; weak D call: TRBD1 (5 bases). There are 13 residues in the CDR3. V gave up 8 bases and J gave up 1 base, with 11 bases separating them. Germline CDR1 MNHEY, CDR2 SVGAGI. The CDR3 DNA follows: TGTGCCAGCGGGGCCGGGCCGAACACTGAAGCTTTCTTT. It codes for CASGAGPNTEAFF.